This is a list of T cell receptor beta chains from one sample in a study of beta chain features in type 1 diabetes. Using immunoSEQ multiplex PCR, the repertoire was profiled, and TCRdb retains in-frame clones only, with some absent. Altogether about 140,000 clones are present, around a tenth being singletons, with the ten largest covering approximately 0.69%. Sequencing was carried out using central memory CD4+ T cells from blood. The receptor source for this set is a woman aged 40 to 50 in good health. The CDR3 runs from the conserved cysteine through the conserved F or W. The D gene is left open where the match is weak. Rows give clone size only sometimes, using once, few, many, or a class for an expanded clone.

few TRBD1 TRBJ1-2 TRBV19 TGTGCCAGTAGTAATGACAGGGCGCGATATGGCTACACCTTC CASSNDRARYGYTF
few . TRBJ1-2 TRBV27 TGTGCCAGCAGACGAAGGGGGAATGGCTACACCTTC CASRRRGNGYTF
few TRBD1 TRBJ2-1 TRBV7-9 TGTGCCAGCAGCCTGAGACAGGGGATAGAAAATGAGCAGTTCTTC CASSLRQGIENEQFF
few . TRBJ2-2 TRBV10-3 TGTGCCATCAGTGTGGGCCTTAACACCGGGGAGCTGTTTTTT CAISVGLNTGELFF
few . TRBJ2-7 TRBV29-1 TGCAGCGCGGCAGGTACAGCCCTAAACTACGAGCAGTACTTC CSAAGTALNYEQYF
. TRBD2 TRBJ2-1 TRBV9 TGTGCCAGCAGCGTAGAGGCTAGCGGGAGCTACAATGAGCAGTTCTTC CASSVEASGSYNEQFF
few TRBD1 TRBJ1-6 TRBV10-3 TGTGCCATCAGAATACAGGGGGCTTCACCCCTCCACTTT CAIRIQGASPLHF
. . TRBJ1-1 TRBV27 TGTGCCAGCAGTTTACGGGGAGGGTTTGGCACTGAAGCTTTCTTT CASSLRGGFGTEAFF
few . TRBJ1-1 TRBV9 TGTGCCAGCAGCTTTGGTCAGATGAACACTGAAGCTTTCTTT CASSFGQMNTEAFF
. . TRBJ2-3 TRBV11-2 TGTGCCAGCAGCACGAGACGGGACACCCATCTCCACACAGATACGCAGTATTTT CASSTRRDTHLHTDTQYF
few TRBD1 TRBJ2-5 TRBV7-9 TGTGCCAGCAGCAGCCGGGACAGGGGGCTTGATGGGACCCAGTACTTC CASSSRDRGLDGTQYF
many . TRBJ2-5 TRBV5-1 TGCGCCAGCAGCTTGACGGGATACAGCCAAGAGGCCCAGTACTTC CASSLTGYSQEAQYF
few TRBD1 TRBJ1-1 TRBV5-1 TGCGCCAGCACCGCACAGGGGATGAACACTGAAGCTTTCTTT CASTAQGMNTEAFF
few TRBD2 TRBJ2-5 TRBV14 TGTGCCAGCAGCCAAGGACTAGCGGGGCCGGGGGAGACCCAGTACTTC CASSQGLAGPGETQYF
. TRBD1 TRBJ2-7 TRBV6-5 TGTGCCAGCAGGAAAACAGGGGGGTCCGAGCAGTACTTC CASRKTGGSEQYF
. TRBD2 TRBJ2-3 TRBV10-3 TGTGCCATCAGTGATCGACTAGCGGATACGCAGTATTTT CAISDRLADTQYF
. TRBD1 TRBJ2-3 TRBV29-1 TGCAGCGGCATACCACGGGACAGGGGAACAGATACGCAGTATTTT CSGIPRDRGTDTQYF
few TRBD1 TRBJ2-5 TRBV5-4 TGTGCCAGCAGCTTGAGAACAGGGGGCCAAGAGACCCAGTACTTC CASSLRTGGQETQYF
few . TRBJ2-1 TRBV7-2 TGTGCCAGCAGCCTACAGGACTCCTACAATGAGCAGTTCTTC CASSLQDSYNEQFF
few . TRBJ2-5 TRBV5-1 TGCGCCAGCAGCTTGGCTACAGTACAAGAGACCCAGTACTTC CASSLATVQETQYF
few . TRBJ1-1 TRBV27 TGTGCCAGCTCCTCCGGGGGGTCCGGGACACCTTACCGTGAAGCTTTCTTT CASSSGGSGTPYREAFF
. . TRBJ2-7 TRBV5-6 TGTGCCAGCAGCTTGGCGGGGTGGTCCTACGAGCAGTACTTC CASSLAGWSYEQYF
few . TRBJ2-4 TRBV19 TGTGCCAGTAGTCAGGGTGGAAACATTCAGTACTTC CASSQGGNIQYF
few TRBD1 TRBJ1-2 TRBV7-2 TGTGCCAGCAGCTTGGAGGGGGCCAGCTATGGCTACACCTTC CASSLEGASYGYTF
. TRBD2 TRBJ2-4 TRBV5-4 TGTGCCAGCAGCCCGGCCCAGCGGGGGGTAAACATTCAGTACTTC CASSPAQRGVNIQYF
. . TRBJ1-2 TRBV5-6 TGTGCCAGCAGCTTGGGACAGAACGACTATGGCTACACCTTC CASSLGQNDYGYTF
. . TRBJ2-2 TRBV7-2 TGTGCCAGCAGCCCCACTAGAGTAACCGGGGAGCTGTTTTTT CASSPTRVTGELFF
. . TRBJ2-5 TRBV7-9 TGTGCCAGCAGCTTAGTGTTGGGAGCCCAGTACTTC CASSLVLGAQYF
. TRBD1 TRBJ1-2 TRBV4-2 TGTGCCAGCAGCCAAGATGAGGGACAGGGTAACTATGGCTACACCTTC CASSQDEGQGNYGYTF
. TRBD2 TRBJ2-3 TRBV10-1 TGCGCCAGCAGTGACCTCACTAGCGGGGGTTCCTATACGCAGTATTTT CASSDLTSGGSYTQYF
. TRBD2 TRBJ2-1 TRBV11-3 TGTGCCAGCAGCTTAGACGGCGGGGGGATAGGAGGTGAGCAGTTCTTC CASSLDGGGIGGEQFF
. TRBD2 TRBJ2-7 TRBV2 TGTGCCAGCAGTGGGTGGACTAGTACCAACGAGCAGTACTTC CASSGWTSTNEQYF
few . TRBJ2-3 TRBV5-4 TGTGCCAGCAGCTTCGGACTAACGGCGCCACTCAGCACAGATACGCAGTATTTT CASSFGLTAPLSTDTQYF
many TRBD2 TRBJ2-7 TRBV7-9 TGTGCCAGCAGGCCAGGACTAGCGGGGGCGTCCTACGAGCAGTACTTC CASRPGLAGASYEQYF
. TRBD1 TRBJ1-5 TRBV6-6 TGTGCCAGCAGCCGGACAGGGGGAGGGCAGCCCCAGCATTTT CASSRTGGGQPQHF
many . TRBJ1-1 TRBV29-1 TGCAGCGTTGACTTGACAGCTTCTTTGAACACTGAAGCTTTCTTT CSVDLTASLNTEAFF
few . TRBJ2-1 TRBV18 TGTGCCAGCTCACCCCCGGGACTTGGAGCCGACAATGAGCAGTTCTTC CASSPPGLGADNEQFF
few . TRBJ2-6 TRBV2 TGTGCCAGCAGCCAGGTAGCTGGGGCCAACGTCCTGACTTTC CASSQVAGANVLTF
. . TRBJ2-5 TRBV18 TGTGCCAGCTCACCAGGGGGCCCAGAGACCCAGTACTTC CASSPGGPETQYF
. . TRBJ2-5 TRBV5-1 TGCGCCAGCAGCGAACGGGACGCGGGATTACAAGAGACCCAGTACTTC CASSERDAGLQETQYF
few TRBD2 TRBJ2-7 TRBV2 TGTGCCAGCAGTATACTAGCGGGGGGGCGGTACGAGCAGTACTTC CASSILAGGRYEQYF
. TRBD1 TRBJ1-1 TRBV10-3 TGTGCCATCAGTGATCCTCAGGGGGCTCTGAACACTGAAGCTTTCTTT CAISDPQGALNTEAFF
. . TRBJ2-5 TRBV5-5 TGTGCCAGCAGCTTCACCGGGGACTTCTACCAAGAGACCCAGTACTTC CASSFTGDFYQETQYF
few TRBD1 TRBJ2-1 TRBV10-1 TGCGCCAGCAGCCTTAGTGGGTTATGGGGGACAGGGATTAACAATGAGCAGTTCTTC CASSLSGLWGTGINNEQFF
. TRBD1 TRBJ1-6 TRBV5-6 TGTGCCAGCAGCTTTATGGGCCAGGGGGCCGATTCACCCCTCCACTTT CASSFMGQGADSPLHF